The sample holds many counts of the clone carrying this T cell receptor beta chain. Antigen specificity is unknown. This sample is part of a study of T cell repertoires in cytomegalovirus infection. About the research overall: Both a matching HLA type and CMV infection were indicated by public TCR beta signatures.

Study findings and constraints: Identification of carriers of CMV plus the relevant HLA was achieved through cumulative public TCR beta family frequency. Dominant in the ex vivo response were TCR beta clonotypes restricted by HLA-C and specific for CMV.

The CDR3 runs 12 residues. Looked up from germline, CDR1 is SQVTM and CDR2 is ANQGSEA. Trimming removed 3 bases from V and 7 bases from J, with 12 bases in between. TCRdb redid the calling of the reads with MiXCR, one entry per CDR3 protein. Of about 180,000 distinct CDR3 sequences listed, approximately 14% are singletons. The sequenced sample was PBMCs. The clonotype was recovered from a human donor in good health (CMV status not recorded). Some clones in this sample may be carry-over from other donors' samples. V is TRBV29-1 and J is TRBJ1-2; D is unresolved. CDR3 in DNA: TGCAGCGTTGAGTGGGGTTCACGTGGCTACACCTTC. This codes for CSVEWGSRGYTF.